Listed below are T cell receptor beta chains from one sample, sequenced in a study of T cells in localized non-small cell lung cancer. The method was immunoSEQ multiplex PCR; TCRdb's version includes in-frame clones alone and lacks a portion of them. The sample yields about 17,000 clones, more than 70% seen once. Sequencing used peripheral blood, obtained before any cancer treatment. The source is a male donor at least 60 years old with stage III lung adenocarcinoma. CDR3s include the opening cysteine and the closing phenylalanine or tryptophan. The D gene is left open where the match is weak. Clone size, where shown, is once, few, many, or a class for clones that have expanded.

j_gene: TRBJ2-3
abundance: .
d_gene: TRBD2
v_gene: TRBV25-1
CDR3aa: CASSVAGVATQYF
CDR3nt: TGTGCCAGCAGTGTAGCGGGAGTAGCTACGCAGTATTTT

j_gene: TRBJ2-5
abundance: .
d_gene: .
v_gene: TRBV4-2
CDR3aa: CASSQELGAVRTQYF
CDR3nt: TGTGCCAGCAGCCAAGAACTTGGAGCGGTAAGGACCCAGTACTTC

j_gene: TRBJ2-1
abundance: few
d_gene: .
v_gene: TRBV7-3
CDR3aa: CASSPSVGAHEQFF
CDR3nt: TGTGCCAGCAGCCCGTCGGTGGGGGCACATGAGCAGTTCTTC

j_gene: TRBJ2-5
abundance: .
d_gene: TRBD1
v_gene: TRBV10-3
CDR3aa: CAISRQGAWETQYF
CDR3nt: TGTGCCATCAGCCGACAGGGGGCCTGGGAGACCCAGTACTTC

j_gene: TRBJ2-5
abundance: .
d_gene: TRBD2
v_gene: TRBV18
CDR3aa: CASSTGTTRETQYF
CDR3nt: TGTGCCAGCTCAACCGGGACTACAAGGGAGACCCAGTACTTC

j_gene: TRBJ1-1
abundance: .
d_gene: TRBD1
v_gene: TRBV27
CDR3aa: CASRPGGAVTEAFF
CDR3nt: TGTGCCAGCAGACCAGGGGGCGCGGTGACTGAAGCTTTCTTT

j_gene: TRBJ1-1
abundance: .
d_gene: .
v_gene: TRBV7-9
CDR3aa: CASSLEGNTEAFF
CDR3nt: TGTGCCAGCAGCTTAGAGGGGAACACTGAAGCTTTCTTT

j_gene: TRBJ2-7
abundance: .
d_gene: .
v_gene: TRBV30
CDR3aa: CAWSGQFSSYEQYF
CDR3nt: TGTGCCTGGAGTGGGCAGTTTAGCTCCTACGAGCAGTACTTC

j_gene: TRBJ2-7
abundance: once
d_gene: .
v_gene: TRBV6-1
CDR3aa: CASSPGTLLEQYF
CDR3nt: TGTGCCAGCAGTCCTGGGACACTACTCGAGCAGTACTTC

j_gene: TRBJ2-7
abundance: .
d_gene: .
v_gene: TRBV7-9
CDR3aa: CASTPTAGLTYEQYF
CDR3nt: TGTGCCAGCACCCCCACGGCGGGGTTAACCTACGAGCAGTACTTC

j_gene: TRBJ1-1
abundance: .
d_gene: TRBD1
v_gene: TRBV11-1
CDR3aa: CASSRPGTGGTEAFF
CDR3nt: TGTGCCAGCAGCCGCCCCGGGACAGGGGGCACTGAAGCTTTCTTT

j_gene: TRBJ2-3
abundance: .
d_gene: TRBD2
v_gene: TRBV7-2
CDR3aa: CASSWASGGTADTQYF
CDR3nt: TGTGCCAGCAGCTGGGCTAGCGGGGGGACGGCAGATACGCAGTATTTT

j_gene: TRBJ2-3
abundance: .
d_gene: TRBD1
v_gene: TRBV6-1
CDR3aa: CASSEGQGHTDTQYF
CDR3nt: TGTGCCAGCAGTGAGGGACAGGGGCACACAGATACGCAGTATTTT

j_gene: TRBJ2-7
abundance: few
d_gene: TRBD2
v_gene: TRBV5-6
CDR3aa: CASSLGQRESYEQYF
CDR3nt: TGTGCCAGCAGCTTGGGTCAGCGGGAGTCCTACGAGCAGTACTTC

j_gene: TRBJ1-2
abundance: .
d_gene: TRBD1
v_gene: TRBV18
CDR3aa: CASSPGTESYGYTF
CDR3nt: TGTGCCAGCTCTCCCGGGACAGAGTCCTATGGCTACACCTTC

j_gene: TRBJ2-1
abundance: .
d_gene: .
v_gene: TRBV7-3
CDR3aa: CASSLSPSSDEQFF
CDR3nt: TGTGCCAGCAGCTTATCTCCTAGCTCCGACGAGCAGTTCTTC

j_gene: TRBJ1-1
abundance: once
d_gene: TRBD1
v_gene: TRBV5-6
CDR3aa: CASSLDRGPAFF
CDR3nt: TGTGCCAGCAGCTTGGATAGGGGGCCAGCTTTCTTT

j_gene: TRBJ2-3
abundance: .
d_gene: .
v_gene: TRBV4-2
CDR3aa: CASSLGADTQYF
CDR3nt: TGTGCCAGCAGCCTAGGGGCAGATACGCAGTATTTT

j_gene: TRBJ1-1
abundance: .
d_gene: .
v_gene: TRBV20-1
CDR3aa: CSASGGTEAFF
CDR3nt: TGCAGTGCTAGTGGAGGGACTGAAGCTTTCTTT

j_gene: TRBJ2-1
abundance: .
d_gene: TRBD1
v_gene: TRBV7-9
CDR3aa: CASNKDRALNEQFF
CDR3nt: TGTGCCAGCAACAAGGACAGGGCTCTCAATGAGCAGTTCTTC

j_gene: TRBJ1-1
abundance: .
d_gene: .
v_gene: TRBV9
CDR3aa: CASSLYRDTEAFF
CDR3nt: TGTGCCAGCAGCCTCTATAGGGACACTGAAGCTTTCTTT

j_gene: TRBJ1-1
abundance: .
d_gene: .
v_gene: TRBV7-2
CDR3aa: CASSLEVGDAFF
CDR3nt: TGTGCCAGCAGCTTAGAGGTAGGGGACGCTTTCTTT

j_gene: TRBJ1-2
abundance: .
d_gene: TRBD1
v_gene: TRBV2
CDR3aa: CASRETGDYTF
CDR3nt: TGTGCCAGCCGTGAGACAGGGGACTACACCTTC

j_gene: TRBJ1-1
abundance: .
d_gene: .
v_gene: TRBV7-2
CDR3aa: CASSLGVFMNTEAFF
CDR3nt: TGTGCCAGCAGCTTAGGTGTTTTCATGAACACTGAAGCTTTCTTT

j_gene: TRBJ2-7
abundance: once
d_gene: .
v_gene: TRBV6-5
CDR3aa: CASSVISDATYEQYF
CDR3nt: TGTGCCAGCAGTGTTATCTCGGACGCAACCTACGAGCAGTACTTC

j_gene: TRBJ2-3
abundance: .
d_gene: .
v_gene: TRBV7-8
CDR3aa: CASSSRVTITDTQYF
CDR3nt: TGTGCCAGCAGCTCACGAGTGACTATCACAGATACGCAGTATTTT

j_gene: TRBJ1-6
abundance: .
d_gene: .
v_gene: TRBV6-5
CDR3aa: CASSIPGASPLHF
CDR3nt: TGTGCCAGCAGCATTCCGGGGGCCTCACCCCTCCACTTT

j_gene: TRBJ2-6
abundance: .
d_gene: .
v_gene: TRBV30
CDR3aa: CAGQGTSSGANVLTF
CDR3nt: TGTGCCGGGCAGGGTACTAGCTCTGGGGCCAACGTCCTGACTTTC